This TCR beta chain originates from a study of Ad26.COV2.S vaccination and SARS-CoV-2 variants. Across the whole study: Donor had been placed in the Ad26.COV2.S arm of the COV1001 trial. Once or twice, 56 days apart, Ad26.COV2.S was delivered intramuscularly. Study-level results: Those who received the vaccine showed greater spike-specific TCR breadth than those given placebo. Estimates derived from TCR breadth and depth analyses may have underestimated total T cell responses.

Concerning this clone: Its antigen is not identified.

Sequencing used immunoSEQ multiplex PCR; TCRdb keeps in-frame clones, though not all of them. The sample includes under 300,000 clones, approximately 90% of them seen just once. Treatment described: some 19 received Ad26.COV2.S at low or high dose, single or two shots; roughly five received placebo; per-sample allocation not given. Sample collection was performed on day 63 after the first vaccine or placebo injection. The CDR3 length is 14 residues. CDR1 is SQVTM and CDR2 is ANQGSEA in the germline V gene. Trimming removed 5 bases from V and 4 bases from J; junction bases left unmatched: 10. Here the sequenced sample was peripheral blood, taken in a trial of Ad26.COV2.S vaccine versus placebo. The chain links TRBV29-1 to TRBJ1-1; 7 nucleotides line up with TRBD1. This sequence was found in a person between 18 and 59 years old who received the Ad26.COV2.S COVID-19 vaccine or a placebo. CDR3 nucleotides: TGCAGCGTTCAACTACCTGACAGGGTCACTGAAGCTTTCTTT. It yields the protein CSVQLPDRVTEAFF.